This TCR beta chain was sequenced for a study of T cell responses to AZD1222 COVID-19 vaccine. The CDR3 runs 15 residues. Per germline, CDR1 SGHVS and CDR2 FQNEAQ. Trimming stripped 4 bases from V and 2 bases from J, with 15 bases between. Measured with immunoSEQ multiplex PCR; TCRdb has only the in-frame clones, and not every one. The sample yields 120,000 or so clones, approximately 85% seen once. This clone was detected only once. Specimen: peripheral blood, collected on day 0 of AZD1222 vaccination. The origin of this receptor is an adult in good health. The genes are TRBV7-8 and TRBJ2-7; tentative D call: TRBD2 (5 bases). The CDR3 loop is CASSSQAADTYEQYF. The CDR3 DNA sequence: TGTGCCAGCAGCTCCCAAGCGGCGGATACCTACGAGCAGTACTTC.